This T cell receptor beta chain was sequenced for a study of T-cell reconstitution after alpha-beta-depleted transplantation in children. This clonotype was seen ten or more times. Preparation of the TCRbeta library used unique molecular identifiers. TCRdb re-called the PCR reads through MiXCR, storing one row per CDR3 protein. The sample lists more than 150,000 distinct CDR3 sequences; approximately 6.8% were seen once. The CDR3 totals 15 residues. CDR1 and CDR2 from the germline V gene are DFQATT and SNEGSKA (reference sequence). Trimming cost V 6 bases and J 8 bases; bases outside gene matches: 14.

The clonotype originates from a human donor who donated a stem cell graft to a child with Wiskott-Aldrich syndrome. This material consisted of PBMCs from the stem cell graft donor, taken from the stem cell graft. The chain carries TRBV20-1 and TRBJ2-1, with 9 bases that match TRBD2. Written as DNA, the CDR3 is TGCAGTGCCGAGTGGCTAGCGGGAAATTTTGATGAGCAGTTCTTC. This encodes CSAEWLAGNFDEQFF.